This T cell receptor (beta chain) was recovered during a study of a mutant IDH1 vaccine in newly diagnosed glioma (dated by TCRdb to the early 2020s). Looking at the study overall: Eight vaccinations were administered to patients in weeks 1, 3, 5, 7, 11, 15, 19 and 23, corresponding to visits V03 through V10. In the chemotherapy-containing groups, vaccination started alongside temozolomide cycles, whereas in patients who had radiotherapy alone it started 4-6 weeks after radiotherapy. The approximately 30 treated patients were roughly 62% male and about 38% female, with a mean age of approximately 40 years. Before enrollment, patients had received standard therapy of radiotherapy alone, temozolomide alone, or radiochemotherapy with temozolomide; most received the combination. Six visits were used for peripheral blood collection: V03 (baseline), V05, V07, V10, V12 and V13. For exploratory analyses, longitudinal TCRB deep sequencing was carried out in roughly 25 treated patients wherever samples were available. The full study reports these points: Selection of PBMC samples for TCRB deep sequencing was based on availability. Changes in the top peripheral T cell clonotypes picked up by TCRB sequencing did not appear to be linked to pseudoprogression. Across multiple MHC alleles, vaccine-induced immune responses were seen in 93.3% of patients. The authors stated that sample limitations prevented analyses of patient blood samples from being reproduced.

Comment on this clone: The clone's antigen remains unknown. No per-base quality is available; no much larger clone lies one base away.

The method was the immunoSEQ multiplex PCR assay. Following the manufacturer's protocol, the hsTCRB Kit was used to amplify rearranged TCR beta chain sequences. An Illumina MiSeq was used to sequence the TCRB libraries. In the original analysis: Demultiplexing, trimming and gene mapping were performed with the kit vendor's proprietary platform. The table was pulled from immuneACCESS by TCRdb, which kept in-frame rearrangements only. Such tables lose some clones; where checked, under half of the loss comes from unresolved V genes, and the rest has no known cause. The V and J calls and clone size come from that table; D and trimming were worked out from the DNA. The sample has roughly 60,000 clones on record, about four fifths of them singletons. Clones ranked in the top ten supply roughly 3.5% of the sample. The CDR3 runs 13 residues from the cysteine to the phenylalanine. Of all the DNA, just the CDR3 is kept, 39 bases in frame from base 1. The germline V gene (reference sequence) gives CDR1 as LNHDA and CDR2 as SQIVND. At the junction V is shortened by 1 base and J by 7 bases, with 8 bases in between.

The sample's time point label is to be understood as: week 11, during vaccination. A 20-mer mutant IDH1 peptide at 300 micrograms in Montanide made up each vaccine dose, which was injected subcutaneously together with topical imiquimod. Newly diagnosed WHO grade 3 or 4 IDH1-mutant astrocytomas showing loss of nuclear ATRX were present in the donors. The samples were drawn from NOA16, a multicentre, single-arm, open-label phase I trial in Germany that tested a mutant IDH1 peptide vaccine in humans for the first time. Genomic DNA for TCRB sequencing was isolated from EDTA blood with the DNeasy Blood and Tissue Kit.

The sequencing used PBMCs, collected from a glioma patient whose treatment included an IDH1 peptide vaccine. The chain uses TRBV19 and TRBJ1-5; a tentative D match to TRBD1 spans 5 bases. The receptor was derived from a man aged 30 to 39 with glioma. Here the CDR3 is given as CASSIGGLQPQHF. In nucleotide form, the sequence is TGTGCCAGTAGTATAGGGGGGTTACAGCCCCAGCATTTT.